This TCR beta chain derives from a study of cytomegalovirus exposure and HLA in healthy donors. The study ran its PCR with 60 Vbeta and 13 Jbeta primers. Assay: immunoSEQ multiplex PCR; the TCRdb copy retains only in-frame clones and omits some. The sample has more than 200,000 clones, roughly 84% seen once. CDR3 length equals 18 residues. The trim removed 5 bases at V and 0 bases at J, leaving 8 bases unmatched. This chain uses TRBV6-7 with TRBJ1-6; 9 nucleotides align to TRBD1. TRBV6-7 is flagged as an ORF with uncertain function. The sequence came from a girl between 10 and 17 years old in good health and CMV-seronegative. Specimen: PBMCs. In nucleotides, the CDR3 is TGTGCCAGCAGTCAGTCCGGGACAGGGAACTCCTATAATTCACCCCTCCACTTT. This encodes CASSQSGTGNSYNSPLHF.